This TCR beta chain was sequenced for a study of vaccination effects on CD4 cells after COVID-19. Antigen-specific CD4+ T cells were expanded with viral peptide pools in the ViraFEST assay before sequencing. Scientists isolated CD4+ T cells after an approximately 9-day culture period ended. Two doses of BNT162b2 or mRNA-1273 vaccine were administered to participants. Vaccinees lacked prior SARS-CoV-2 infection and tested negative for nucleocapsid antibodies. In the cultures, half the medium was exchanged for IL-2 medium on days 3 and 7. Germline lookup yields CDR1 SGHTA and CDR2 FQGTGA. V was pared by 5 bases and J by 0 bases, with 5 bases between. The CDR3 totals 13 residues. Clones were read by immunoSEQ multiplex PCR, and TCRdb kept only the in-frame ones, dropping some. The profile shows 75,000 or so clones, 60% to 85% of them singletons. This clone was picked up a small number of times. What it binds is unknown.

Study-level findings and limits: Just 1 of 255 vaccine-induced clones in healthy recipients was cross-reactive. Whether induced by infection or by vaccine, clones showed marked clonal contraction late after vaccination.

The TCR was taken from a human donor who received a COVID-19 vaccine. The genes are TRBV7-3 and TRBJ1-3; D remains ambiguous. The source material was CD4+ T cells from PBMCs cultured with HCoV-OC43 spike peptides, sampled after COVID-19 vaccination. The sample's subset: HCoV-OC43 spike overlapping peptide pool stimulation. The CDR3 DNA sequence: TGTGCCAGCAGCAATAACTCTGGAAACACCATATATTTT. It yields the protein CASSNNSGNTIYF. The complete variable domain, with remaining parts taken from reference TRBV7-3 and TRBJ1-3, reads GAGVSQTPSNKVTEKGKYVELRCDPISGHTALYWYRQSLGQGPEFLIYFQGTGAADDSGLPNDRFFAVRPEGSVSTLKIQRTERGDSAVYLCASSNNSGNTIYFGEGSWLTVV.